This is a list of T cell receptor beta chains from one sample in a study of blood T cell repertoires in COVID-19. Sequencing used immunoSEQ multiplex PCR; TCRdb keeps in-frame clones, though not all of them. The sample holds some 45,000 clones; 87% are singletons and the top ten take 15%. Sequenced input: peripheral blood. These receptors originate from a man aged 55-75 years with active COVID-19. The CDR3 runs from the conserved cysteine through the conserved F or W. The order of the fields is J gene, clone size, D gene, V gene, CDR3 DNA, CDR3 protein. A D gene is named only where the DNA matches it firmly. Part of the rows lack a size; the others show once, few, many or a class for expanded clones.

J gene: TRBJ2-7; clone size: .; D gene: TRBD2; V gene: TRBV27; CDR3 DNA: TGTGCCAGCAGTCCACAGCGGGGGGTTTGGAACGAGCAGTACTTC; CDR3 protein: CASSPQRGVWNEQYF
J gene: TRBJ1-4; clone size: once; D gene: .; V gene: TRBV19; CDR3 DNA: TGTGCCAGTAGTATAGAAGACAGTAAAGACGAAAAACTGTTTTTT; CDR3 protein: CASSIEDSKDEKLFF
J gene: TRBJ2-3; clone size: .; D gene: TRBD2; V gene: TRBV3-1/TRBV3-2; CDR3 DNA: TGTGCCAGCAGCCACTCGAGCGGGGGGGCAAGCGGTTATACGCAGTATTTT; CDR3 protein: CASSHSSGGASGYTQYF
J gene: TRBJ2-2; clone size: .; D gene: .; V gene: TRBV5-4; CDR3 DNA: TGTGCCAGCAGCTCAGGGGGGTTAGCGGGGCGCCTCGGGGAGCTGTTTTTT; CDR3 protein: CASSSGGLAGRLGELFF
J gene: TRBJ1-3; clone size: .; D gene: .; V gene: TRBV5-1; CDR3 DNA: TGCGCCAGCAGCCTGACAGGCTCTGGAAACACCATATATTTT; CDR3 protein: CASSLTGSGNTIYF
J gene: TRBJ2-4; clone size: .; D gene: .; V gene: TRBV28; CDR3 DNA: TGTGCCAGCAGTTTCCCCGCACCGGGAGCTATTCAGTACTTC; CDR3 protein: CASSFPAPGAIQYF
J gene: TRBJ2-4; clone size: few; D gene: TRBD1; V gene: TRBV13; CDR3 DNA: TGTGCCAGCAGCTCAGGACAGGGTTTCAAAAACATTCAGTACTTC; CDR3 protein: CASSSGQGFKNIQYF
J gene: TRBJ1-3; clone size: .; D gene: .; V gene: TRBV19; CDR3 DNA: TGTGCCAGTACCCAGACAGTGTCTGGAAACACCATATATTTT; CDR3 protein: CASTQTVSGNTIYF
J gene: TRBJ2-3; clone size: few; D gene: TRBD2; V gene: TRBV4-1; CDR3 DNA: TGCGCCAGCAGCCTCCGGGCTAGCGGGACAAGCACAGATACGCAGTATTTT; CDR3 protein: CASSLRASGTSTDTQYF
J gene: TRBJ2-3; clone size: .; D gene: TRBD1; V gene: TRBV7-2; CDR3 DNA: TGTGCCAGCAGCCACAGGGGTTATGGCACAGATACGCAGTATTTT; CDR3 protein: CASSHRGYGTDTQYF
J gene: TRBJ2-5; clone size: .; D gene: TRBD2; V gene: TRBV2; CDR3 DNA: TGTGCCAGCAAAGTAGGACCCGGGGGGGCGGAGACCCAGTACTTC; CDR3 protein: CASKVGPGGAETQYF
J gene: TRBJ1-1; clone size: .; D gene: .; V gene: TRBV5-1; CDR3 DNA: TGCGCCAGCAGCGAGTTCACTGAAGCTTTCTTT; CDR3 protein: CASSEFTEAFF
J gene: TRBJ2-5; clone size: .; D gene: TRBD2; V gene: TRBV6-5; CDR3 DNA: TGTGCCAGCAGACTAGCGGGGGGCGGAGAGACCCAGTACTTC; CDR3 protein: CASRLAGGGETQYF
J gene: TRBJ2-7; clone size: .; D gene: TRBD1; V gene: TRBV28; CDR3 DNA: TGTGCCAGCAGTTTGGGCAGGGGGCCCTACGAGCAGTACTTC; CDR3 protein: CASSLGRGPYEQYF
J gene: TRBJ2-7; clone size: .; D gene: TRBD2; V gene: TRBV9; CDR3 DNA: TGTGCCAGCAGCGCCGGGACTAGCGGGAGCTTCGAGCAGTACTTC; CDR3 protein: CASSAGTSGSFEQYF
J gene: TRBJ2-1; clone size: .; D gene: .; V gene: TRBV21-1; CDR3 DNA: TGTGCCAGCAGCAACCTAGCGTCGGGGAGAGACAATGAGCAGTTCTTC; CDR3 protein: CASSNLASGRDNEQFF
J gene: TRBJ2-5; clone size: .; D gene: TRBD2; V gene: TRBV6-2/TRBV6-3; CDR3 DNA: TGTGCCAGCAGTTACTCGTCGGGGGGATCGCAAGAGACCCAGTACTTC; CDR3 protein: CASSYSSGGSQETQYF
J gene: TRBJ2-3; clone size: .; D gene: .; V gene: TRBV2; CDR3 DNA: TGTGCCAGCAGTGCAGCAGATACGCAGTATTTT; CDR3 protein: CASSAADTQYF
J gene: TRBJ2-5; clone size: .; D gene: .; V gene: TRBV7-3; CDR3 DNA: TGTGCCAGCAGCCCCGACTCGGAAGAGACCCAGTACTTC; CDR3 protein: CASSPDSEETQYF
J gene: TRBJ1-6; clone size: .; D gene: TRBD1; V gene: TRBV5-6; CDR3 DNA: TGTGCCAGCAGCGTAGACAGGGGGCAAAATTCACCCCTCCACTTT; CDR3 protein: CASSVDRGQNSPLHF
J gene: TRBJ2-1; clone size: .; D gene: .; V gene: TRBV3-1/TRBV3-2; CDR3 DNA: TGTGCCAGCAGCCTGAATCGGGGTTCCTTCGGGAATGAGCAGTTCTTC; CDR3 protein: CASSLNRGSFGNEQFF
J gene: TRBJ2-1; clone size: once; D gene: TRBD2; V gene: TRBV28; CDR3 DNA: TGTGCCAGCAGTTTCCCTAGCGGGGTTGAGCAGTTCTTC; CDR3 protein: CASSFPSGVEQFF
J gene: TRBJ2-7; clone size: .; D gene: .; V gene: TRBV18; CDR3 DNA: TGTGCCAGCTCAGCGTCTTCTCAGGGAAGCTACGAGCAGTACTTC; CDR3 protein: CASSASSQGSYEQYF
J gene: TRBJ2-2; clone size: once; D gene: .; V gene: TRBV24-1; CDR3 DNA: TGTGCCACCAGTGACCGCATAGGAGCCGGGGAGCTGTTTTTT; CDR3 protein: CATSDRIGAGELFF
J gene: TRBJ2-1; clone size: .; D gene: TRBD1; V gene: TRBV28; CDR3 DNA: TGTGCCAGCAGTTTATTTGGGACAGGAAATGAGCAGTTCTTC; CDR3 protein: CASSLFGTGNEQFF
J gene: TRBJ1-5; clone size: .; D gene: .; V gene: TRBV11-3; CDR3 DNA: TGTGCCAGCAGCCCCAGGGGAGTACTGAATCAGCCCCAGCATTTT; CDR3 protein: CASSPRGVLNQPQHF
J gene: TRBJ1-5; clone size: few; D gene: .; V gene: TRBV6-5; CDR3 DNA: TGTGCCAGCAGTTACAATACAGGGATCGGACAGCCCCAGCATTTT; CDR3 protein: CASSYNTGIGQPQHF
J gene: TRBJ1-2; clone size: .; D gene: TRBD1; V gene: TRBV29-1; CDR3 DNA: TGCAGCGCCGTTCAGACAGGGGGTGGGTATGGCTACACCTTC; CDR3 protein: CSAVQTGGGYGYTF
J gene: TRBJ1-4; clone size: .; D gene: .; V gene: TRBV7-9; CDR3 DNA: TGTGCCAGCAGCTTAATGGTTTTGGGAAGGGGTGAAAAACTGTTTTTT; CDR3 protein: CASSLMVLGRGEKLFF
J gene: TRBJ1-6; clone size: .; D gene: TRBD1; V gene: TRBV11-2; CDR3 DNA: TGTGCCAGCAGCCGAAACTTATTGACAGGGGACCATTCACCCCTCCACTTT; CDR3 protein: CASSRNLLTGDHSPLHF
J gene: TRBJ2-5; clone size: .; D gene: TRBD2; V gene: TRBV19; CDR3 DNA: TGTGCCAGTAGTACCGGACTAGCGGGAGGAGAGACCCAGTACTTC; CDR3 protein: CASSTGLAGGETQYF
J gene: TRBJ2-6; clone size: .; D gene: .; V gene: TRBV5-1; CDR3 DNA: TGCGCCAGCAGCTTTCAGAACTCTGGGGCCAACGTCCTGACTTTC; CDR3 protein: CASSFQNSGANVLTF
J gene: TRBJ2-7; clone size: .; D gene: TRBD1; V gene: TRBV28; CDR3 DNA: TGTGCCAGCACCGTGACAGGGGGCGAGCAGTACTTC; CDR3 protein: CASTVTGGEQYF
J gene: TRBJ1-4; clone size: .; D gene: .; V gene: TRBV3-1/TRBV3-2; CDR3 DNA: TGTGCCAGCAGCCGTGGCCCCCGCGGGATGGAAAAACTGTTTTTT; CDR3 protein: CASSRGPRGMEKLFF
J gene: TRBJ2-1; clone size: .; D gene: TRBD2; V gene: TRBV2; CDR3 DNA: TGTGCCAGCAAAAGGGGGGCGGGAGGGCCCGTTGAGCAGTTCTTC; CDR3 protein: CASKRGAGGPVEQFF
J gene: TRBJ2-4; clone size: .; D gene: .; V gene: TRBV6-2/TRBV6-3; CDR3 DNA: TGTGCCAGCAGTTCTCCCGCGGGACAAAACATTCAGTACTTC; CDR3 protein: CASSSPAGQNIQYF
J gene: TRBJ1-1; clone size: .; D gene: .; V gene: TRBV7-2; CDR3 DNA: TGTGCCAGCAGCTTGGAGAGGGAGATGAACACTGAAGCTTTCTTT; CDR3 protein: CASSLEREMNTEAFF
J gene: TRBJ2-7; clone size: .; D gene: TRBD1; V gene: TRBV7-2; CDR3 DNA: TGTGCCAGCAGCCTGACAGGGGGCTCCTACGAGCAGTACTTC; CDR3 protein: CASSLTGGSYEQYF
J gene: TRBJ1-1; clone size: .; D gene: .; V gene: TRBV19; CDR3 DNA: TGTGCCAGTAGTATCGGGGAATCGAACACTGAAGCTTTCTTT; CDR3 protein: CASSIGESNTEAFF
J gene: TRBJ2-5; clone size: .; D gene: TRBD2; V gene: TRBV6-6; CDR3 DNA: TGTGCCAGCAACCGGGGGGGGGAGACCCAGTACTTC; CDR3 protein: CASNRGGETQYF
J gene: TRBJ1-1; clone size: once; D gene: .; V gene: TRBV18; CDR3 DNA: TGTGCCAGCTCACCACCGTTAAGCCAGAACACTGAAGCTTTCTTT; CDR3 protein: CASSPPLSQNTEAFF
J gene: TRBJ1-1; clone size: .; D gene: TRBD1; V gene: TRBV5-1; CDR3 DNA: TGCGCCAGCAGCTTGGGACAGGGGGGACGAATGAACACTGAAGCTTTCTTT; CDR3 protein: CASSLGQGGRMNTEAFF
J gene: TRBJ1-1; clone size: few; D gene: .; V gene: TRBV11-2; CDR3 DNA: TGTGCCAGCAGCCTCCGACCGGACCCGGGGACTGAAGCTTTCTTT; CDR3 protein: CASSLRPDPGTEAFF
J gene: TRBJ2-3; clone size: .; D gene: .; V gene: TRBV6-1; CDR3 DNA: TGTGCCAGCAGTGAGGAGGGGTCGAGGGATACGCAGTATTTT; CDR3 protein: CASSEEGSRDTQYF
J gene: TRBJ2-6; clone size: many; D gene: .; V gene: TRBV3-1/TRBV3-2; CDR3 DNA: TGTGCCAGCAGCCAAGATGTCGGCTCTGGGGCCAACGTCCTGACTTTC; CDR3 protein: CASSQDVGSGANVLTF
J gene: TRBJ2-7; clone size: once; D gene: TRBD2; V gene: TRBV6-6; CDR3 DNA: TGTGCCAGCAGGGGACCTAGCGGGAGGGGCTACGAGCAGTACTTC; CDR3 protein: CASRGPSGRGYEQYF
J gene: TRBJ1-1; clone size: .; D gene: .; V gene: TRBV2; CDR3 DNA: TGTGCCAGCAGTCCACAGGGTGTCACTGAAGCTTTCTTT; CDR3 protein: CASSPQGVTEAFF
J gene: TRBJ2-1; clone size: .; D gene: .; V gene: TRBV11-2; CDR3 DNA: TGTGCCAGCAGCTTAGTGCGCGGGGTGTCCTACAATGAGCAGTTCTTC; CDR3 protein: CASSLVRGVSYNEQFF
J gene: TRBJ2-5; clone size: .; D gene: .; V gene: TRBV19; CDR3 DNA: TGTGCCAGTAGCATAGGGGGGACTTCGTACCAAGAGACCCAGTACTTC; CDR3 protein: CASSIGGTSYQETQYF
J gene: TRBJ2-2; clone size: .; D gene: TRBD2; V gene: TRBV9; CDR3 DNA: TGTGCCAGCAGCCCCTTGGGGACTAGCGGGGAGCTGTTTTTT; CDR3 protein: CASSPLGTSGELFF
J gene: TRBJ1-1; clone size: .; D gene: .; V gene: TRBV7-9; CDR3 DNA: TGTGCCAGCAGCTTCGCATGGACAGATAAAAACACTGAAGCTTTCTTT; CDR3 protein: CASSFAWTDKNTEAFF